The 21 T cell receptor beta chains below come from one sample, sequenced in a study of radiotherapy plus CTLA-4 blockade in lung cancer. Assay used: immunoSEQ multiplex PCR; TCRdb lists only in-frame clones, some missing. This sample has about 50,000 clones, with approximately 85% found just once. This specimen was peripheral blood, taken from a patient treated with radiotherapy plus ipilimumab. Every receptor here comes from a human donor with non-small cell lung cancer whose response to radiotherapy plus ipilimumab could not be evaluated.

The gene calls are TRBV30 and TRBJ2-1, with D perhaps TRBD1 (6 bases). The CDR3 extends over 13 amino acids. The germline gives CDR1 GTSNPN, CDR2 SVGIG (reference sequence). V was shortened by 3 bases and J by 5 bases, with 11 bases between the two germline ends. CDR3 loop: CAWSPDSHNEQFF. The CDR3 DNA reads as TGTGCCTGGAGCCCGGACAGTCACAATGAGCAGTTCTTC.

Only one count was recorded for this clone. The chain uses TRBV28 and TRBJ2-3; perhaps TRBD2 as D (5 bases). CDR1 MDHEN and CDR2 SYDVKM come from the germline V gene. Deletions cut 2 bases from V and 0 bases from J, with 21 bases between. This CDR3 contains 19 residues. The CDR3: CASSLPTPSAGRSTDTQYF. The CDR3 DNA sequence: TGTGCCAGCAGTTTACCTACCCCCTCTGCGGGTCGAAGCACAGATACGCAGTATTTT.

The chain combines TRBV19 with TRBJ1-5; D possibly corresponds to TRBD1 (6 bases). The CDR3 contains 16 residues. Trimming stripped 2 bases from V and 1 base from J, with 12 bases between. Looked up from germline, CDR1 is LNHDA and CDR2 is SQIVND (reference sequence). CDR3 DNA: TGTGCCAGTAGTATATTTCGAGGGGGAAGCAATCAGCCCCAGCATTTT. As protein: CASSIFRGGSNQPQHF.

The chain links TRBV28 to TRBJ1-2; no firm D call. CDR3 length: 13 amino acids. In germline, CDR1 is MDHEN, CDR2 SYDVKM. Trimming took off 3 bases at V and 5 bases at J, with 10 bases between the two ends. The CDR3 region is CASSFRSGYGYTF. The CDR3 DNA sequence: TGTGCCAGCAGTTTTAGGTCAGGTTATGGCTACACCTTC.

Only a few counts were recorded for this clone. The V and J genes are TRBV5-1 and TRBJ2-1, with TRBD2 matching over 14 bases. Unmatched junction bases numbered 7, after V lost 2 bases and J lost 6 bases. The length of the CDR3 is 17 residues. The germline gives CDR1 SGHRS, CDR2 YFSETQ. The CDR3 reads CASSLGTSGSSGNEQFF. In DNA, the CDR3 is TGCGCCAGCAGCTTAGGGACTAGCGGGAGTAGCGGCAATGAGCAGTTCTTC.

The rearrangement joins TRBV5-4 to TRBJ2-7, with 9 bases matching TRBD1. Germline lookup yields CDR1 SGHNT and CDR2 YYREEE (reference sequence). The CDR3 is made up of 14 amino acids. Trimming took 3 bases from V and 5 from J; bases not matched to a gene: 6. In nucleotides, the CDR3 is TGTGCCAGCAGCTCCCGGACAGGGGTAGACGAGCAGTACTTC. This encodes CASSSRTGVDEQYF.

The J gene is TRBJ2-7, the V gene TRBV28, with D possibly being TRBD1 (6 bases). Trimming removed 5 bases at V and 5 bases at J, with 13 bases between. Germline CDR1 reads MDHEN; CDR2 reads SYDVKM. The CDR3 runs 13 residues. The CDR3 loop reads CASSIPGQNEQYF. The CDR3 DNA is TGTGCCAGCAGTATCCCGGGACAAAACGAGCAGTACTTC.

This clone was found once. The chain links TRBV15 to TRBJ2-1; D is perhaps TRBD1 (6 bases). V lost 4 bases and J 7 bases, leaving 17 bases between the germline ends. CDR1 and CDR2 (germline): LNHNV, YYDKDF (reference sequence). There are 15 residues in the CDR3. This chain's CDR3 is CATSKGRQGWNEQFF. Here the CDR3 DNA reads TGTGCCACCAGCAAGGGTAGGCAGGGGTGGAATGAGCAGTTCTTC. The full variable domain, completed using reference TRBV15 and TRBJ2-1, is DAMVIQNPRYQVTQFGKPVTLSCSQTLNHNVMYWYQQKSSQAPKLLFHYYDKDFNNEADTPDNFQSRRPNTSFCFLDIRSPGLGDTAMYLCATSKGRQGWNEQFFGPGTRLTVL.

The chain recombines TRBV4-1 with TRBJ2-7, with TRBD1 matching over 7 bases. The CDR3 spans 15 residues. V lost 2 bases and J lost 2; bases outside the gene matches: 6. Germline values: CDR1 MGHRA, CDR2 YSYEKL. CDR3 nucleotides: TGCGCCAGCAGCCAACCCCGGGACAGCCCCTACGAGCAGTACTTC. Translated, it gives CASSQPRDSPYEQYF.

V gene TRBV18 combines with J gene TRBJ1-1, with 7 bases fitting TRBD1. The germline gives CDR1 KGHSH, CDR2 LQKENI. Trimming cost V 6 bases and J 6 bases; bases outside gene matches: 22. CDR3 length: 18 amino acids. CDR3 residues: CASSPSKRPGKGAPEAFF. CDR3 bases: TGTGCCAGCTCGCCCTCTAAACGCCCGGGAAAGGGGGCTCCTGAAGCTTTCTTT.

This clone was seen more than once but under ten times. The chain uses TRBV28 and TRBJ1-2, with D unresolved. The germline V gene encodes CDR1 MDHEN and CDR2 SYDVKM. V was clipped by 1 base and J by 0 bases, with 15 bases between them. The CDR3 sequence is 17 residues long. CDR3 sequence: CASSLFFRSLTNYGYTF. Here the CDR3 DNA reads TGTGCCAGCAGTTTATTCTTTAGGAGCCTAACTAACTATGGCTACACCTTC.

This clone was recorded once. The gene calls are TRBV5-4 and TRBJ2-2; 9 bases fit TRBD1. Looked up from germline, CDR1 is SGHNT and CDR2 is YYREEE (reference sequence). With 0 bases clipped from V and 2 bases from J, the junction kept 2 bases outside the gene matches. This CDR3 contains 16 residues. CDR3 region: CASSLAGQGNTGELFF. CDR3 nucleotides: TGTGCCAGCAGCTTGGCGGGACAGGGTAACACCGGGGAGCTGTTTTTT. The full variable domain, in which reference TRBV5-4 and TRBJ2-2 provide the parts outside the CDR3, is ETGVTQSPTHLIKTRGQQVTLRCSSQSGHNTVSWYQQALGQGPQFIFQYYREEENGRGNFPPRFSGLQFPNYSSELNVNALELDDSALYLCASSLAGQGNTGELFFGEGSRLTVL.

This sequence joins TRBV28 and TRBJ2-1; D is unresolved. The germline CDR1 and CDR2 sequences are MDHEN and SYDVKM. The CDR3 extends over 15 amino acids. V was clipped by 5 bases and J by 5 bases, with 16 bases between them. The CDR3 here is CASSVLNLQDNEQFF. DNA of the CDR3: TGTGCCAGCAGTGTTCTTAATTTACAAGACAATGAGCAGTTCTTC. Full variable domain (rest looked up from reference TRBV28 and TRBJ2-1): DVKVTQSSRYLVKRTGEKVFLECVQDMDHENMFWYRQDPGLGLRLIYFSYDVKMKEKGDIPEGYSVSREKKERFSLILESASTNQTSMYLCASSVLNLQDNEQFFGPGTRLTVL.

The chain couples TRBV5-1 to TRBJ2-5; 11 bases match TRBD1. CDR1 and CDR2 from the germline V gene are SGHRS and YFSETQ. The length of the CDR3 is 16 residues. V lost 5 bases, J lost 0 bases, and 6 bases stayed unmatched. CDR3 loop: CASRLGTGGDQETQYF. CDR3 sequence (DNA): TGCGCCAGCAGACTTGGGACAGGGGGGGACCAAGAGACCCAGTACTTC.

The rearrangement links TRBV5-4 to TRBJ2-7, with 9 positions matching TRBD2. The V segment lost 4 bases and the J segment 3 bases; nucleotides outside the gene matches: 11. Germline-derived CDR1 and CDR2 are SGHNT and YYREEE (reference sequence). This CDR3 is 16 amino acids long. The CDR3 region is CASSRGVLAGNYEQYF. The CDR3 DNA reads TGTGCCAGCAGCCGCGGGGTCCTAGCGGGAAACTACGAGCAGTACTTC.

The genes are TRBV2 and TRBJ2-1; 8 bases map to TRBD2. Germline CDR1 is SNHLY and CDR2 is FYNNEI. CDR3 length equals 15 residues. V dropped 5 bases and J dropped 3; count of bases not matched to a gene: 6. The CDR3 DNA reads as TGTGCCAGCAGTTCTAGCGGGCGGGTCTACAATGAGCAGTTCTTC. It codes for CASSSSGRVYNEQFF.

CDR3: CASSPRFRETQYF. The CDR3 nucleotides are TGCGCCAGCAGCCCCAGGTTCCGTGAGACCCAGTACTTC. V is TRBV4-3 and J is TRBJ2-5, with no clear D. The CDR3 is 13 residues long. With 4 bases removed from V and 5 bases from J, the gap between germline ends came to 11 bases. The germline V gene encodes CDR1 LGHNA and CDR2 YSLEER.

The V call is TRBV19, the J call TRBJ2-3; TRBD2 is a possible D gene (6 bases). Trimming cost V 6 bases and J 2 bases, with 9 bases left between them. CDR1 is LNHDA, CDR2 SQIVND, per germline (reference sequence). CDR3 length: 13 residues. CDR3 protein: CASREGLTDTQYF. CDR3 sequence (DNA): TGTGCCAGTAGGGAGGGACTCACAGATACGCAGTATTTT.

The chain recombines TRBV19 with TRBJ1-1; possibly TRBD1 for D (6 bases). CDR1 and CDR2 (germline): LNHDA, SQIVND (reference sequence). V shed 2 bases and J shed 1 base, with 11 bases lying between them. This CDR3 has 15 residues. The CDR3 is CASSIPQGRNTEAFF. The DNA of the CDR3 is TGTGCCAGTAGTATACCCCAGGGGAGGAACACTGAAGCTTTCTTT.

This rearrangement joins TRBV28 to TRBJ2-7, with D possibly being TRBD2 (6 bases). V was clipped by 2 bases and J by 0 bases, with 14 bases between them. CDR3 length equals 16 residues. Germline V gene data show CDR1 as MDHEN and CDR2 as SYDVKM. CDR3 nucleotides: TGTGCCAGCAGTTTAACCGAAAGGCGGGACTCCTACGAGCAGTACTTC. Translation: CASSLTERRDSYEQYF.

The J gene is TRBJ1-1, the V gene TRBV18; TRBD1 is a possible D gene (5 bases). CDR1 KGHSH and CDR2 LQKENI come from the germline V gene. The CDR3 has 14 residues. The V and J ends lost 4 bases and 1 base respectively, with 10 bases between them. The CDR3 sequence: CASSQSTENTEAFF. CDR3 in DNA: TGTGCCAGCTCACAATCGACAGAGAACACTGAAGCTTTCTTT.